Listed below are T cell receptor beta chains from one sample, sequenced in a study of T cells in Graves' hyperthyroidism and ophthalmopathy. A single record per CDR3 protein comes from TCRdb applying MiXCR to the multiplex PCR reads. The sample includes about 600,000 distinct CDR3 sequences, over 12% of them seen just once. Specimen: blood. The receptors were gathered from a woman aged 18-29 years with Graves' ophthalmopathy. CDR3s include the opening cysteine and the closing phenylalanine or tryptophan. Each record gives: V gene, D gene, clone size, J gene, CDR3 DNA, CDR3 protein. D genes are given only for firm matches. Clone size is not always given. Where it is, it says once, few, many or a class for expanded clones.

>TRBV27|.|many|TRBJ1-1
TGTGCCAGCAGTTTACACTCCAGGGTAACTGAAGCTTTCTTT
CASSLHSRVTEAFF
>TRBV2|TRBD1|.|TRBJ1-3
TGTGCCAGTTTGGACAGGCCGGCTGGAAACACCATATATTTT
CASLDRPAGNTIYF
>TRBV6-1|.|many|TRBJ1-1
TGTGCCACCCTACGCCAACAGGGAAAAGTCTCTGAAGCTTTCTTT
CATLRQQGKVSEAFF
>TRBV20-1|TRBD2|many|TRBJ2-1
TGCAGTGCTAGAGTGCAGGGACTAGCGGGAGGGCCCAGTTCCTACAATGAGCAGTTCTTC
CSARVQGLAGGPSSYNEQFF
>TRBV11-2|.|many|TRBJ1-5
TGTGCCAGCAGTCCCCTGGAGGATCAGCCCCAGCATTTT
CASSPLEDQPQHF
>TRBV18|.|many|TRBJ2-7
TGTGCCAGCTCAGACAACGACTACGAGCAGTACTTC
CASSDNDYEQYF
>TRBV20-1|.|many|TRBJ1-1
TGCAGTGCTAGAGATCTCGCATCGGGGGGCTCGGGCACTGAAGCTTTCTTT
CSARDLASGGSGTEAFF
>TRBV27|.|many|TRBJ1-6
TGTGCCAGCAGTTTAACGCGGGGCGGGGGAACTACACCCCTCCACTTT
CASSLTRGGGTTPLHF
>TRBV12-3/TRBV12-4|.|many|TRBJ2-3
TGTGCCAGCAGTTTGGAGGGCTCCGGAGGCACAGATACGCAGTATTTT
CASSLEGSGGTDTQYF
>TRBV10-1|.|.|TRBJ2-5
TGCGCCAGCATAGTCGGGTACCAAGAGACCCAGTACTTC
CASIVGYQETQYF
>TRBV20-1|TRBD2|many|TRBJ2-1
TGCAGTGCTAGTGAACTAGCGGGAGTGAATGAGCAGTTCTTC
CSASELAGVNEQFF
>TRBV15|.|.|TRBJ2-2
TGTGCCACCAGCAGAGATAATAGTAACACCGGGGAGCTGTTTTTT
CATSRDNSNTGELFF
>TRBV19|TRBD1|.|TRBJ2-7
TGTGCCAGTAGTAACTTGTTCCCGGACAGGAATTACGAGCAGTACTTC
CASSNLFPDRNYEQYF
>TRBV2|.|few|TRBJ1-6
TGTGCCAGCAGTGAAGAAGCTGGCTTGAATTCACCCCTCCACTTT
CASSEEAGLNSPLHF
>TRBV2|TRBD1|many|TRBJ1-6
TGTGCCAGCAGTGGAACAGGGGAGGAGAATTCACCCCTCCACTTT
CASSGTGEENSPLHF
>TRBV6-2/TRBV6-3|.|many|TRBJ2-5
TGTGCCAGCAGCAGGCCTGGACGCTGGTGGGAGACCCAGTACTTC
CASSRPGRWWETQYF
>TRBV2|.|many|TRBJ2-1
TGTGCCAGCAGTGCGGAACGGGAGCAGTTCTTC
CASSAEREQFF
>TRBV30|TRBD1|.|TRBJ2-3
TGTGCCTGGAGTCCGGGACAGGGGCTATTAGCGGCTAGCACAGATACGCAGTATTTT
CAWSPGQGLLAASTDTQYF
>TRBV7-2|TRBD1|many|TRBJ1-2
TGTGCCAGCAGCGAGGCAGGCAGGGGGCGTGGCTACACCTTC
CASSEAGRGRGYTF
>TRBV24-1|.|many|TRBJ1-1
TGTGCCACCAGTGAAGGGAACACTGAAGCTTTCTTT
CATSEGNTEAFF
>TRBV9|TRBD2|.|TRBJ2-3
TGTGCCAGCAGCGTAGACGAGGGAGGGGCAGATACGCAGTATTTT
CASSVDEGGADTQYF
>TRBV7-7|.|many|TRBJ2-7
TGTGCTAGCAGCTTAGCAAACGGACAGAACTACGAGCAGTACTTC
CASSLANGQNYEQYF
>TRBV14|.|.|TRBJ1-3
TGTGCCAGCAGCCATTCTCCCCAGAGATGGGGAAACACCATATATTTT
CASSHSPQRWGNTIYF
>TRBV7-9|.|.|TRBJ1-3
TGTGCCAGCAGCTTAATGGGCACCCGTTATGGAAACACCATATATTTT
CASSLMGTRYGNTIYF
>TRBV20-1|TRBD2|.|TRBJ2-1
TGCAGTGCCAACGACGGGACTAGCGGGGTTCGTTTCTCCTACAATGAGCAGTTCTTC
CSANDGTSGVRFSYNEQFF
>TRBV15|TRBD1|few|TRBJ1-1
TGTGCCACCAGCAGACCCGAGACAGGGTTGAACACTGAAGCTTTCTTT
CATSRPETGLNTEAFF
>TRBV27|.|once|TRBJ1-3
TGTGCCAGCAGTTGGGGCTACAGGGCCCACTCTAGCTCTGGAAACACCATATATTTT
CASSWGYRAHSSSGNTIYF
>TRBV20-1|.|.|TRBJ1-6
TGCAGTGCGTATACTCCCGGGAGCTCCTATAATTCACCCCTCCACTTT
CSAYTPGSSYNSPLHF
>TRBV28|.|many|TRBJ1-2
TGTGCCAGTTTGACAGGAAAGAAGGACTATGGCTACACCTTC
CASLTGKKDYGYTF
>TRBV7-2|TRBD1|.|TRBJ2-5
TGTGCCAGCAGCTCTTGGAACAGGGGGCGAATAGCGGAGGAGACCCAGTACTTC
CASSSWNRGRIAEETQYF
>TRBV20-1|.|.|TRBJ1-6
TGCAGTGCTAGGAAAGGGGACATTACTAATTCACCCCTCCACTTT
CSARKGDITNSPLHF
>TRBV19|.|.|TRBJ2-7
TGTGCCAGTAGTATCTGGGGCAGGGGCTCCTACGAGCAGTACTTC
CASSIWGRGSYEQYF
>TRBV6-1|TRBD1|many|TRBJ1-1
TGTGCCAGCAGTTTACAGGGGGCGGAGGACGAAGCTTTCTTT
CASSLQGAEDEAFF
>TRBV4-2|TRBD2|few|TRBJ2-1
TGTGCCAGCAGCCAAGGGGCGCTAGCGGGAGTTCACAATGAGCAGTTCTTC
CASSQGALAGVHNEQFF
>TRBV28|.|many|TRBJ2-7
.
CASSSSSLEQYF
>TRBV5-6|TRBD1|.|TRBJ2-5
TGTGCCAGCAGCTTGAAAGGGGGCCGGGAGACCCAGTACTTC
CASSLKGGRETQYF
>TRBV2|TRBD2|.|TRBJ2-7
TGTGCCAGCAGCCGGACTAGCGGGAGGCTCGGCTCCTACGAGCAGTACTTC
CASSRTSGRLGSYEQYF
>TRBV28|.|many|TRBJ1-2
TGTGCCAGCACGGCAGGGGTCCCCTTTGGGGGCTACACCTTC
CASTAGVPFGGYTF
>TRBV10-3|.|many|TRBJ2-7
TGTGCCATCAGTGAACGCTACGAGCAGTACTTC
CAISERYEQYF
>TRBV28|.|few|TRBJ1-6
TGTGCCAGCAGTCCTCCGGGGTTCTATAATTCACCCCTCCACTTT
CASSPPGFYNSPLHF
>TRBV13|.|.|TRBJ1-1
TGTGCCAGCAGCCTTAAGCAAGGGTGGGGTAGGAACACTGAAGCTTTCTTT
CASSLKQGWGRNTEAFF
>TRBV5-1|.|.|TRBJ2-3
TGCGCCAGCAAACGCCAACAAGCGGAAAGCACAGATACGCAGTATTTT
CASKRQQAESTDTQYF
>TRBV6-5|.|many|TRBJ1-2
TGTGCCAGCAGTTACCTGGGACGGAACTATGGCTACACCTTC
CASSYLGRNYGYTF
>TRBV2|TRBD2|.|TRBJ2-2
TGTGCCAGCAGTCCAGGACTAGCGGGGCCCGGGGAGCTGTTTTTT
CASSPGLAGPGELFF
>TRBV28|TRBD2|many|TRBJ2-7
TGTGCCAGCAGTTTTTATAGCGGACTAGCGCACTACGAGCAGTACTTC
CASSFYSGLAHYEQYF
>TRBV6-5|.|few|TRBJ2-7
TGTGCCAGCAGTTACCGACAGAGAGGGGCCTACGAGCAGTACTTC
CASSYRQRGAYEQYF
>TRBV4-1|.|many|TRBJ2-3
TGCGCCAGCAGCCAAGATGCCAGTTCTAGCACAGATACGCAGTATTTT
CASSQDASSSTDTQYF
>TRBV25-1|TRBD1|few|TRBJ1-1
TGTGCCAGCAGTGGAGCAGACAGGGGTGGCACTGAAGCTTTCTTT
CASSGADRGGTEAFF
>TRBV6-1|.|many|TRBJ2-1
TGTGCCAGCAGTACCCGGGATGATGTTTCCAATGAACAGCAGTTCTTC
CASSTRDDVSNEQQFF
>TRBV29-1|TRBD1|few|TRBJ1-2
TGCAGCGTTCTCAGACAGGGTGTTAGCTATGGCTACACCTTC
CSVLRQGVSYGYTF